The subject of this entry is one TCR beta chain. Its antigen is not identified. This specimen comes from a study of persistence of HIV-infected CD4 T cells. The CDR3 loop spans 16 amino acids. Germline V gene lookup returns CDR1 SGHRS and CDR2 YFSETQ. The ends lost 0 bases at V and 7 bases at J; junction bases unmatched: 8. The stimulus was an HIV-1 Gag 15-mer peptide pool, roughly 1 ug/peptide/mL. CD4+ T cells upregulating both CD40 ligand and CD69 were sorted as responding cells. This was the immunoSEQ version 4 assay in survey mode. TCRdb's table, derived via immunoSEQ multiplex PCR, lists solely in-frame clones and lacks some. The sample has about 20,000 clones, roughly two thirds seen once.

The sample in question was CD4+ T cells sorted from PBMCs after approximately 18-hour stimulation, obtained from a patient who received antiretroviral therapy. This chain connects TRBV5-1 to TRBJ2-3; the match to TRBD2 covers 10 bases. The origin of this receptor is an adult woman with HIV who was CMV-seropositive. CDR3 residues: CASSLGASGGSHTQYF. CDR3 DNA sequence: TGCGCCAGCAGCTTGGGGGCTAGCGGGGGTTCCCATACGCAGTATTTT.